A single sample gave rise to the 27 T cell receptor beta chains below, sequenced in a study of chemoradiotherapy in HPV16-positive cancers (dated by TCRdb to between 2021 and 2022). Library method: the immunoSEQ multiplex PCR assay. TCRdb obtained this table from immuneACCESS and retained in-frame rearrangements with V and J assigned. These tables miss some clones; where compared with another copy, unresolved V genes account for less than half of the shortfall, and the remainder is unexplained. The sample data list 1,200 or so clones, and roughly 90% of these were observed just once. The top ten clones comprise 5.7% of the sample. The source was tumor tissue, collected from a patient who underwent chemoradiotherapy. The source is a human donor with HPV-associated anogenital cancer.

This clone was seen a single time. J is TRBJ2-7 and V is TRBV6-4, with 11 bases matching TRBD1. The germline V gene has CDR1 MRHNA and CDR2 SNTAGT. The J segment lost 2 bases and the V segment lost 4 bases, leaving 4 bases of the junction unmatched. The CDR3 consists of 15 residues. The DNA for the CDR3 is TGTGCCAGCAGTGGTTGGGACAGGGGGGCCTACGAGCAGTACTTC. It yields the protein CASSGWDRGAYEQYF.

The chain recombines TRBV7-2 with TRBJ1-2, with TRBD1 as a possible D gene (6 bases). From germline, CDR1 is SGHTA and CDR2 FQGNSA. Trimming took off 5 bases at V and 7 bases at J, with 11 bases between the two ends. The CDR3 has 12 amino acids. The CDR3 protein is CASSPGVGGYTF. CDR3 sequence (DNA): TGTGCCAGCAGCCCAGGGGTTGGTGGCTACACCTTC.

This chain uses TRBV19 with TRBJ1-4, with a weak D call TRBD1 (5 bases). This CDR3 is 14 amino acids long. Trimming took off 3 bases at V and 8 bases at J, with 13 bases between the two ends. CDR1 is LNHDA and CDR2 is SQIVND in the germline V gene (reference sequence). The CDR3 nucleotides read TGTGCCAGTAGTATTCAGGCAGGGAGGGAAAAACTGTTTTTT. Its protein is CASSIQAGREKLFF.

This sequence joins TRBV18 and TRBJ1-1, with a possible D match to TRBD1 (6 bases). This CDR3 is built from 14 residues. Trimming took off 3 bases at V and 7 bases at J, with 15 bases between the two ends. The germline gives CDR1 KGHSH, CDR2 LQKENI. The DNA of the CDR3 is TGTGCCAGCTCACCGGTCAGGGACACTTTTGAAGCTTTCTTT. It specifies CASSPVRDTFEAFF.

The rearrangement joins TRBV5-1 to TRBJ2-1, with 11 positions matching TRBD1. CDR1 is SGHRS and CDR2 is YFSETQ in the germline V gene. CDR3 length: 16 amino acids. Trimming took 0 bases from V and 4 from J; bases not matched to a gene: 3. CDR3 sequence (DNA): TGCGCCAGCAGCTTGGGGACAGGGGGCCTATACAATGAGCAGTTCTTC. Encoded protein: CASSLGTGGLYNEQFF.

The rearrangement uses TRBV7-9 and TRBJ1-1, with D maybe TRBD1 (5 bases). Between the trimmed V and J ends, which lost 5 bases and 6 bases, there was a span of 7 bases. This CDR3 is built from 11 residues. Germline lookup yields CDR1 SEHNR and CDR2 FQNEAQ (reference sequence). CDR3 bases: TGTGCCAGCAGCCAGGGCGCTGAAGCTTTCTTT. Translated: CASSQGAEAFF.

The rearrangement links TRBV11-3 to TRBJ2-1; 8 bases are shared with TRBD2. Germline V gene lookup returns CDR1 SGHNT and CDR2 YENEEA. The CDR3 loop spans 16 amino acids. The ends lost 3 bases at V and 2 bases at J; junction bases unmatched: 6. In nucleotides, the CDR3 is TGTGCCAGCAGCTTCCTTAGCGGGGCCCCCTACAATGAGCAGTTCTTC. Translating it yields CASSFLSGAPYNEQFF.

In this sample, this clone turned up a few times. The gene calls are TRBV6-5 and TRBJ1-2, with 8 bases lining up with TRBD1. This CDR3 has 16 amino acids. Germline V lookup: CDR1 MNHEY, CDR2 SVGAGI. After removal of 2 bases from V and 4 bases from J, the junction contained 9 bases not matched to a gene. This chain's CDR3 is CASSYQTGVGSYGYTF. DNA of the CDR3: TGTGCCAGCAGTTACCAGACAGGGGTAGGGAGCTATGGCTACACCTTC.

V gene TRBV11-1 combines with J gene TRBJ1-1, with D perhaps TRBD1 (5 bases). CDR1 and CDR2 from the germline V gene are SGHAT and FQDESV (reference sequence). The CDR3 contains 14 residues. V lost 9 bases, J lost 0 bases, and 14 bases lay in between. The CDR3 reads CASGAPGLNTEAFF. The CDR3 bases are TGTGCCAGTGGGGCCCCGGGATTGAACACTGAAGCTTTCTTT.

The chain carries TRBV7-6 and TRBJ2-7, with 10 bases matching TRBD1. This CDR3 has 16 residues. V lost 2 bases, J lost 0 bases, and 4 bases stayed unmatched. Germline CDR1 is SGHVS and CDR2 is FNYEAQ. The CDR3 reads CASSLPWTGGSYEQYF. The DNA of the CDR3 is TGTGCCAGCAGCTTACCTTGGACAGGGGGCTCCTACGAGCAGTACTTC.

The rearrangement links TRBV27 to TRBJ1-5; no definite D call. Trimming stripped 4 bases from V and 6 bases from J, with 13 bases between. This CDR3 spans 14 amino acids. Germline CDR1 is MNHEY and CDR2 is SMNVEV (reference sequence). The chain's CDR3 is CASSSGRGVQPQHF. Written as DNA, the CDR3 is TGTGCCAGCAGTTCGGGCAGAGGTGTTCAGCCCCAGCATTTT.

The gene calls are TRBV7-9 and TRBJ2-7, with 7 nucleotides matching TRBD1. This CDR3 comprises 14 residues. Germline V gene data show CDR1 as SEHNR and CDR2 as FQNEAQ (reference sequence). V was clipped by 5 bases and J by 7 bases; unmatched bases: 11. The CDR3 reads CASSPGTALWEQYF. The DNA for the CDR3 is TGTGCCAGCAGCCCCGGGACAGCGCTTTGGGAGCAGTACTTC.

The CDR3 here is CASSPGQGPYGYTF. For the CDR3, the DNA is TGTGCCAGCAGCCCGGGACAGGGACCCTATGGCTACACCTTC. The V call is TRBV7-9, the J call TRBJ1-2; TRBD1 aligns across 9 bases. Germline lookup yields CDR1 SEHNR and CDR2 FQNEAQ (reference sequence). The CDR3 sequence is 14 residues long. V was clipped by 5 bases and J by 4 bases; unmatched bases: 5.

V is TRBV15 and J is TRBJ1-5; 9 nucleotides agree with TRBD1. This CDR3 comprises 15 residues. Germline loops: CDR1 LNHNV, CDR2 YYDKDF (reference sequence). The V segment lost 3 bases and the J segment 7 bases; nucleotides outside the gene matches: 7. CDR3 amino acids: CATSSGTGLGQPQHF. Written as DNA, the CDR3 is TGTGCCACCAGCAGTGGGACAGGGCTTGGGCAGCCCCAGCATTTT.

This clone was found a few times. The V call is TRBV7-9, the J call TRBJ2-7, with D tentatively TRBD1 or TRBD2 (5 bases each). The V and J ends lost 5 bases and 3 bases respectively, with 17 bases between them. The CDR3 length is 15 residues. Per germline, CDR1 SEHNR and CDR2 FQNEAQ (reference sequence). The CDR3 protein is CASSATTGTLYEQYF. In DNA form, the CDR3 reads TGTGCCAGCAGCGCCACAACCGGGACCCTCTACGAGCAGTACTTC.

The chain uses TRBV30 and TRBJ1-2; D gene unclear. V was pared by 4 bases and J by 1 base, with 7 bases between. The CDR3 runs 12 residues. The germline gives CDR1 GTSNPN, CDR2 SVGIG (reference sequence). CDR3 DNA sequence: TGTGCCTGGAATCAGGATAACTATGGCTACACCTTC. Protein product: CAWNQDNYGYTF.

The chain joins TRBV30 to TRBJ2-6; D is unresolved. V lost 7 bases and J lost 2, with 15 bases in between. The CDR3 has 15 amino acids. Germline CDR1 GTSNPN, CDR2 SVGIG (reference sequence). In DNA form, the CDR3 reads TGTGCCTCTATTCCGGTAGTGGCTGGGGCCAACGTCCTGACTTTC. This sequence encodes CASIPVVAGANVLTF.

The chain joins TRBV2 to TRBJ2-7, with TRBD1 identical over 7 bases. J gave up 3 bases and V 5 bases, and 4 bases lay outside the gene matches. The CDR3 is 13 residues long. Germline CDR1 reads SNHLY; CDR2 reads FYNNEI. The CDR3 loop is CASSLAGGYEQYF. DNA for the CDR3: TGTGCCAGCAGTCTCGCAGGGGGCTACGAGCAGTACTTC.

V gene TRBV10-3 combines with J gene TRBJ1-1, with unresolved D. Between the trimmed V and J ends, which lost 4 bases and 1 base, there was a span of 4 bases. The germline gives CDR1 ENHRY, CDR2 SYGVKD. The CDR3 loop spans 12 amino acids. CDR3: CAISVQNTEAFF. The CDR3 DNA reads TGTGCCATCAGTGTTCAGAACACTGAAGCTTTCTTT.

This chain uses TRBV10-3 with TRBJ2-6, with TRBD2 as a possible D gene (6 bases). Germline-derived CDR1 and CDR2 are ENHRY and SYGVKD. V gave up 8 bases and J gave up 3 bases, with 8 bases separating them. The CDR3 sequence is 13 residues long. Here the CDR3 DNA reads TGTGCCATCGGAGGGAGTGGGGCCAACGTCCTGACTTTC. Translating gives CAIGGSGANVLTF.

This chain connects TRBV28 to TRBJ2-3; D is undetermined. V gave up 8 bases and J gave up 2 bases, with 14 bases separating them. CDR3 size: 14 residues. Looked up from germline, CDR1 is MDHEN and CDR2 is SYDVKM. The CDR3 loop is CASLSRSYTDTQYF. CDR3 DNA sequence: TGTGCCAGCCTCAGCAGGAGCTACACAGATACGCAGTATTTT.

The chain recombines TRBV4-2 with TRBJ1-4; the match to TRBD1 covers 7 bases. V shed 4 bases and J 1 base; nucleotides not matched to a gene: 9. CDR3 length: 17 residues. Germline CDR1 and CDR2: LGHNA and YNFKEQ. CDR3 amino acids: CASSLETGQQTNEKLFF. In DNA form, the CDR3 reads TGTGCCAGCAGCCTTGAGACAGGGCAGCAAACTAATGAAAAACTGTTTTTT.

The chain employs TRBV28 and TRBJ1-3; D gene uncertain. The CDR3 has 15 residues. Germline V lookup: CDR1 MDHEN, CDR2 SYDVKM. Trimming cost V 3 bases and J 1 base, with 10 bases left between them. CDR3 DNA sequence: TGTGCCAGCAGTTTCGTTTCGGGTTCTGGAAACACCATATATTTT. It yields the protein CASSFVSGSGNTIYF.

V usage is TRBV5-1 and J usage is TRBJ2-3, with TRBD1 as a possible D gene (5 bases). Per germline, CDR1 SGHRS and CDR2 YFSETQ. The V gene lost 2 bases and the J gene lost 2 bases, with 12 bases spanning the gap. The CDR3 is 15 amino acids. CDR3 sequence reads: CASSLDVGATDTQYF. In DNA form, the CDR3 reads TGCGCCAGCAGCTTAGATGTAGGGGCCACAGATACGCAGTATTTT.

This clone occurred a few times. The CDR3 DNA is TGTGCCAGTCATTCGGGACAGGGAACAGATACGCAGTATTTT. Protein product: CASHSGQGTDTQYF. The chain has TRBV19 and TRBJ2-3; 9 bases agree with TRBD1. Germline CDR1 LNHDA, CDR2 SQIVND (reference sequence). The CDR3 contains 14 residues. V trimming: 8 bases; J trimming: 3 bases; junction bases outside the gene matches: 6.

CDR3 in amino acids: CASTPGGRGEQYF. Here the CDR3 DNA reads TGCGCCAGCACTCCAGGGGGCCGGGGCGAGCAGTACTTC. The chain recombines TRBV10-1 with TRBJ2-7; 8 bases are shared with TRBD1. The CDR3 totals 13 residues. The V segment lost 7 bases and the J segment 6 bases; nucleotides outside the gene matches: 8. CDR1 WNHNN and CDR2 SYGVQD come from the germline V gene (reference sequence).

This chain uses TRBV2 with TRBJ1-3, with a possible D match to TRBD1 (6 bases). Germline V lookup: CDR1 SNHLY, CDR2 FYNNEI. The V gene lost 3 bases and the J gene lost 5 bases, with 11 bases spanning the gap. There are 14 residues in the CDR3. CDR3 amino acids: CASSETRGRNTIYF. The CDR3 DNA sequence: TGTGCCAGCAGTGAGACCAGGGGAAGAAACACCATATATTTT. The whole variable domain, filled in from reference TRBV2 and TRBJ1-3, reads EPEVTQTPSHQVTQMGQEVILRCVPISNHLYFYWYRQILGQKVEFLVSFYNNEISEKSEIFDDQFSVERPDGSNFTLKIRSTKLEDSAMYFCASSETRGRNTIYFGEGSWLTVV.